This T cell receptor (beta chain) was captured in a study of blood T cell repertoires in COVID-19. The germline V gene encodes CDR1 SGHRS and CDR2 YFSETQ. The CDR3 runs 14 residues. Trimming left V 2 bases short and J 5 bases short, with 13 bases between. As handled by the study authors: Reference gene primer amplification yielded estimated nucleated cell counts. Clones were sequenced by immunoSEQ multiplex PCR, and TCRdb holds only the in-frame ones, with some missing. Clone size and V and J calls were adopted from that table, with D and trimming inferred from the DNA. The sample yields about 6,300 clones, 88% seen once.

This receptor was identified in a human donor in a cohort sampled during active COVID-19. The sample was peripheral blood. The chain has TRBV5-1 and TRBJ2-5, with D possibly matching TRBD2 (6 bases). CDR3 protein: CASSLRLDGETQYF. The CDR3 region has the DNA TGCGCCAGCAGCTTAAGACTAGATGGGGAGACCCAGTACTTC.